A selection of T cell receptor beta chains follows, all from one sample in a study of cytomegalovirus exposure and HLA in healthy donors. The table came from immunoSEQ multiplex PCR; TCRdb's copy has only in-frame clones and leaves some out. The sample contains 150,000 to 200,000 clones, about 82% of which appear only once. Specimen: PBMCs. The receptors stem from a man aged 25-45 years in good health and CMV-seropositive. Both conserved end residues are part of each CDR3. D genes are given only for firm matches. Size tells how often a clone was seen (once, few, many) or the class of an expanded clone, and some rows leave it out.

length	size	V	D	J	DNA	CDR3
15	.	TRBV13	TRBD1	TRBJ1-3	TGTGCCAGCAATATACAGGGGTTTCAGGTGGACACCATATATTTT	CASNIQGFQVDTIYF
14	.	TRBV7-2	TRBD2	TRBJ2-1	TGTGCCAGCAGCTTCGCGGAGCGGGGCGGGGAGCAGTTCTTC	CASSFAERGGEQFF
15	once	TRBV5-6	TRBD1	TRBJ2-1	TGTGCCAGCAGCTTGGGGTGGGGACAGGACAATGAGCAGTTCTTC	CASSLGWGQDNEQFF
14	.	TRBV7-9	TRBD1	TRBJ2-7	TGTGCCAGCAGCTTCACGGACAGGGGTGAAGAGCAGTACTTC	CASSFTDRGEEQYF
16	once	TRBV6-5	.	TRBJ2-2	TGTGCCAGCAGTTACCCCGACGGTGGGGGGACCGGGGAGCTGTTTTTT	CASSYPDGGGTGELFF
16	.	TRBV5-1	.	TRBJ2-1	TGCGCCAGCAGCTTGGGCGGGGCCCCGAGGCCCAATGAGCAGTTCTTC	CASSLGGAPRPNEQFF
15	.	TRBV27	TRBD1	TRBJ1-2	TGTGCCAGCAGTTTGAAGGCAGGGGGAAGCTATGGCTACACCTTC	CASSLKAGGSYGYTF
16	.	TRBV28	TRBD1	TRBJ1-3	TGTGCCAGCAGTTTGGGGACAGCCATCTCTGGAAACACCATATATTTT	CASSLGTAISGNTIYF
15	few	TRBV7-9	.	TRBJ1-2	TGTGCCAGCAGCTTAGGGCAGCAAGGGGTGTATGGCTACACCTTC	CASSLGQQGVYGYTF
14	.	TRBV18	.	TRBJ2-5	TGTGCCAGCTCACCTTTTCGAGCGGGAGAGACCCAGTACTTC	CASSPFRAGETQYF
14	.	TRBV6-5	.	TRBJ1-5	TGTGCCAGCAGTTACTCTTATAGCAATCAGCCCCAGCATTTT	CASSYSYSNQPQHF
16	.	TRBV7-3	.	TRBJ2-5	TGTGCCAGCAGCTTAATCGGGGGGCTCGGACCTGAGACCCAGTACTTC	CASSLIGGLGPETQYF
15	.	TRBV7-9	.	TRBJ1-1	TGTGCCAGCAGAACAGGAGCCGCCATGAACACTGAAGCTTTCTTT	CASRTGAAMNTEAFF
16	few	TRBV9	.	TRBJ2-6	TGTGCCAGCAGCGTAGTCCCCAGGGCTGGGGCCAACGTCCTGACTTTC	CASSVVPRAGANVLTF
14	.	TRBV9	.	TRBJ1-1	TGTGCCAGCAGCGTTGGGGTACTAGACACTGAAGCTTTCTTT	CASSVGVLDTEAFF
16	.	TRBV7-9	TRBD2	TRBJ2-1	TGTGCCAGCAGCTCATGGAACCCTAGCGGGGTTGATGAGCAGTTCTTC	CASSSWNPSGVDEQFF
14	once	TRBV19	.	TRBJ1-2	TGTGCCAGTACCCTAGGGTCGGGAAGGGTAGGCTACACCTTC	CASTLGSGRVGYTF
17	.	TRBV7-6	TRBD2	TRBJ2-3	TGTGCCAGCAGCTTAGCCCGCGTCGGGGGGGCGACAGATACGCAGTATTTT	CASSLARVGGATDTQYF
18	.	TRBV19	TRBD2	TRBJ2-1	TGTGCCAGCCTGGGACTAGCGGGGGGGATTAGCTCCTACAATGAGCAGTTCTTC	CASLGLAGGISSYNEQFF
15	.	TRBV7-9	TRBD1	TRBJ2-5	TGTGCCAGTGGGACAGGGGGTTCATTCGGAGAGACCCAGTACTTC	CASGTGGSFGETQYF
15	.	TRBV5-5	.	TRBJ1-1	TGTGCCAGCAGCTTGGCCGGAGAGGACACCTTTGAAGCTTTCTTT	CASSLAGEDTFEAFF
15	.	TRBV5-1	.	TRBJ1-1	TGCGCCAGCAGCTTGTCGGGCAGGGTTAGCACTGAAGCTTTCTTT	CASSLSGRVSTEAFF
13	.	TRBV5-5	.	TRBJ1-2	TGTGCCAGCAGCTTGGCTAATCTAGAGGGCTACACCTTC	CASSLANLEGYTF
16	.	TRBV6-1	.	TRBJ2-3	TGTGCCAGCAGTGAAAACTACAAATCTAGCACAGATACGCAGTATTTT	CASSENYKSSTDTQYF
16	.	TRBV7-2	TRBD2	TRBJ2-7	TGTGCCAGCAGCTTTGCGGCAGCGGGGGCCTACTACGAGCAGTACTTC	CASSFAAAGAYYEQYF
14	.	TRBV5-1	.	TRBJ2-4	TGCGCCAGCAGCCCCCGGGGTCTCGAGAACATTCAGTACTTC	CASSPRGLENIQYF
14	.	TRBV6-5	.	TRBJ2-4	TGTGCCAGCAGTTACTCGGGCAGGGGGGACATTCAGTACTTC	CASSYSGRGDIQYF
17	.	TRBV4-2	.	TRBJ2-2	TGTGCCAGCAGCCAGCGAGCGGACAGATTCGACACCGGGGAGCTGTTTTTT	CASSQRADRFDTGELFF
15	once	TRBV19	TRBD1	TRBJ1-2	TGTGCCAGTACCCCCTCCCGGGACAGGACTCTTGGCTACACCTTC	CASTPSRDRTLGYTF
15	.	TRBV14	TRBD2	TRBJ2-1	TGTGCCAGCAGCCGGGGACTAGCGGGGTACAATGAGCAGTTCTTC	CASSRGLAGYNEQFF
16	once	TRBV4-1	.	TRBJ2-5	TGCGCCAGCAGCCAAGGAGGGACATATCCGCAAGAGACCCAGTACTTC	CASSQGGTYPQETQYF
16	once	TRBV7-6	TRBD1	TRBJ1-1	TGTGCCAGCAGCTTAGCGGGGGGGACAGGGGTAACTGAAGCTTTCTTT	CASSLAGGTGVTEAFF
15	.	TRBV5-6	TRBD1	TRBJ1-1	TGTGCCAGCAGCTTGAGGGGGCCAAAGAACACTGAAGCTTTCTTT	CASSLRGPKNTEAFF
13	.	TRBV5-1	TRBD1	TRBJ2-7	TGCGCCAGCAGCTTCCAGACAGGGGACGAGCAGTACTTC	CASSFQTGDEQYF
21	once	TRBV4-2	TRBD2	TRBJ2-1	TGTGCCAGCAGCCAAGCAGTATTTAGGCGGGGGAGAGAGAGCTCCTACAATGAGCAGTTCTTC	CASSQAVFRRGRESSYNEQFF
16	.	TRBV7-2	TRBD1	TRBJ1-4	TGTGCCAGCAGCTCCCAGGGACAGGGAATGAATGAAAAACTGTTTTTT	CASSSQGQGMNEKLFF
14	few	TRBV6-1	TRBD1	TRBJ1-6	TGTGCCAGCAGGACTACAGGGGCTGAATCACCCCTCCACTTT	CASRTTGAESPLHF
15	.	TRBV6-4	TRBD2	TRBJ2-3	TGTGCCAGCAGTGACTCCGGGACTAGCGGGGATACGCAGTATTTT	CASSDSGTSGDTQYF
18	.	TRBV7-3	TRBD2	TRBJ2-2	TGTGCCAGCAGCTTAACGGGGGATCTAGCGGGGAACACCGGGGAGCTGTTTTTT	CASSLTGDLAGNTGELFF
14	.	TRBV13	TRBD1	TRBJ2-5	TGTGCCAGCTCTCTAACCGGGACAGGGGGTACCCAGTACTTC	CASSLTGTGGTQYF
13	.	TRBV5-1	.	TRBJ2-3	TGCGCCAGCGCTCCCGGAGGCACAGATACGCAGTATTTT	CASAPGGTDTQYF
15	.	TRBV4-1	.	TRBJ2-3	TGCGCCAGCAGCCAAGTCCGAGGGAACACAGATACGCAGTATTTT	CASSQVRGNTDTQYF
15	.	TRBV5-1	.	TRBJ2-7	TGCGCCAGCAGCGACCCGCCGGGTTCCACCTACGAGCAGTACTTC	CASSDPPGSTYEQYF
16	.	TRBV19	TRBD1	TRBJ1-5	TGTGCCAGTAGTCTTCCTCCAGGGGGCGACAATCAGCCCCAGCATTTT	CASSLPPGGDNQPQHF
15	once	TRBV5-1	.	TRBJ2-7	TGCGCCAGCAGCCCGCGACAGCTGGGTCCCTACGAGCAGTACTTC	CASSPRQLGPYEQYF
18	.	TRBV9	TRBD2	TRBJ2-1	TGTGCCAGCAGCGTAGATAATAGCGGGGGGCCCAGGGGGTATGAGCAGTTCTTC	CASSVDNSGGPRGYEQFF
16	.	TRBV4-1	.	TRBJ2-2	TGCGCCAGCAGCCGCCTTGGGGAGTTGAACACCGGGGAGCTGTTTTTT	CASSRLGELNTGELFF
16	.	TRBV4-1	.	TRBJ1-1	TGCGCCAGCAGCCATCGCCGGACAGACATGAACACTGAAGCTTTCTTT	CASSHRRTDMNTEAFF
11	.	TRBV5-1	.	TRBJ2-5	TGCGCCAGCAGACTCCAAGAGACCCAGTACTTC	CASRLQETQYF
16	.	TRBV4-3	.	TRBJ1-4	TGCGCCAGCAGCCGCACCGAGGGGGACGGAAATGAAAAACTGTTTTTT	CASSRTEGDGNEKLFF
18	.	TRBV7-6	.	TRBJ2-3	TGTGCCAGCAGCTCCATAGTTCCGACACCGCTCAGCACAGATACGCAGTATTTT	CASSSIVPTPLSTDTQYF
18	.	TRBV5-6	.	TRBJ2-7	TGTGCCAGCAGCTTGGAAATTCCCGGGGGGCCGTTCGGCTACGAGCAGTACTTC	CASSLEIPGGPFGYEQYF
15	.	TRBV11-2	.	TRBJ1-2	TGTGCCAGCAGCTTAGGCTCCCTACCCAACTATGGCTACACCTTC	CASSLGSLPNYGYTF
16	.	TRBV27	.	TRBJ1-5	TGTGCCAGCAGTCCATCACAGGGTGTTGTTGATCAGCCCCAGCATTTT	CASSPSQGVVDQPQHF
15	.	TRBV27	.	TRBJ2-2	TGTGCCAGCAGTGCCGTACAGGGTCTCACCGGGGAGCTGTTTTTT	CASSAVQGLTGELFF